The T cell receptor beta chain described here comes from a study of blood T cell repertoires in COVID-19. Overall study: Researchers got acute and convalescent COVID-19 samples from the United States, Italy and Spain. Nucleic acid was either cDNA or gDNA, and it came from T cells, B-cell-depleted T cells, or PBMCs.

Study processing details: Nucleated cell counts were estimated from reference gene primer amplification. Sequenced by immunoSEQ multiplex PCR; TCRdb stores in-frame clones only, minus some. D and trimming come from the DNA, and the V and J calls and clone size come from that table. The repertoire holds 150,000 to 200,000 clones, roughly 80% seen once, with roughly 14% in the top ten. The CDR3 length is 14 residues. Germline V gene lookup returns CDR1 LNHDA and CDR2 SQIVND (reference sequence). The ends lost 3 bases at V and 10 bases at J; junction bases unmatched: 10. The sequenced sample was peripheral blood. This receptor was taken from a woman aged 80 or over with acute or convalescent COVID-19. The chain has TRBV19 and TRBJ1-1; 8 nucleotides line up with TRBD1. This CDR3 reads CASSISGTGFIAFF. CDR3 sequence (DNA): TGTGCCAGTAGTATTTCGGGGACAGGTTTCATAGCTTTCTTT.